The next 8 T cell receptor beta chains were all read from a single sample in a study of blood T cells in healthy people across ages (dated by TCRdb to 2013 to 2016). The library was built by means of 5' RACE. Sequencing took place on an Illumina HiSeq 2500. A second PCR of roughly 6 to 11 cycles was performed with a sample-barcoded 5' primer and a J-beta primer mix. TCRdb trimmed the raw reads at Q25, called clones with MiXCR and kept productive beta chains. Records with the same CDR3 protein are collapsed into one entry carrying the most frequent genes and DNA. Recorded for this sample are roughly 700,000 distinct CDR3 sequences; around half of them occurred a single time. The ten biggest clones cover 30% to 35% of the sample. Sequenced: blood. The receptors here all came from a woman aged 55-69 years in good health.

This chain links TRBV28 with TRBJ2-5; tentatively, D is TRBD2 (6 bases). The J call may be mistaken, given a closer DNA end match to TRBJ2-7. Germline V CDR1 and CDR2: MDHEN, SYDVKM. The CDR3 extends over 13 amino acids. DNA for the CDR3: TGTGCCAGCAGTGCGGGACGGGGATGCGAGCAGTACTTC. Translated: CASSAGRGCEQYF.

This clonotype was found a few times. V gene TRBV6-6 combines with J gene TRBJ2-7, with D perhaps assigned TRBD1 or TRBD2 (5 bases each). CDR3 length: 14 amino acids. Trimming removed 7 bases at V and 0 bases at J, with 13 bases between. The germline gives CDR1 MNHNY, CDR2 SVGAGI (reference sequence). CDR3 nucleotides: TGTGCCAGCAAGAGCCGGGACGGCTCCTACGAGCAGTACTTC. Residues: CASKSRDGSYEQYF.

This clonotype has just one count. The chain couples TRBV25-1 to TRBJ1-1; D gene uncertain. The CDR3 is 11 amino acids. CDR1 is MGHDK and CDR2 is SYGVNS in the germline V gene. Trimming pared 9 bases from V and 10 bases from J, leaving 15 bases between. The CDR3 nucleotides read TGTGCCAGTCGGACTCGGGAAGGAGCTTTCTTT. Translating gives CASRTREGAFF.

This rearrangement joins TRBV20-1 to TRBJ2-7; unclear D gene. Deletions cut 0 bases from V and 5 bases from J, with 8 bases between. This CDR3 is built from 12 residues. Germline values: CDR1 DFQATT, CDR2 SNEGSKA (reference sequence). CDR3 residues: CSARDLRNEQYF. The CDR3 bases are TGCAGTGCTAGAGATCTGAGGAACGAGCAGTACTTC.

The chain couples TRBV7-9 to TRBJ1-1; D is undetermined. Trimming removed 1 base at V and 5 bases at J, with 8 bases between. This CDR3 comprises 13 residues. Germline-derived CDR1 and CDR2 are SEHNR and FQNEAQ (reference sequence). As DNA, the CDR3 is TGTGCCAGCAGCTTAGAGATGGGGACTGAAGCTTTCTTT. It specifies CASSLEMGTEAFF.

The rearrangement joins TRBV20-1 to TRBJ2-1, with 13 bases lining up with TRBD2. The germline CDR1 and CDR2 sequences are DFQATT and SNEGSKA (reference sequence). The length of the CDR3 is 15 residues. V lost 0 bases to trimming and J lost 9 bases; unmatched junction nucleotides: 5. The CDR3 nucleotides are TGCAGTGCTAGAGATCGGACTAGCGGGAGCGGTGAGCAGTTCTTC. Translation: CSARDRTSGSGEQFF.

This clonotype occurred a few times. The V and J genes are TRBV4-2 and TRBJ2-2; no clear D. CDR1 is LGHNA, CDR2 YNFKEQ, per germline. V was clipped by 1 base and J by 8 bases, with 8 bases between them. The CDR3 loop spans 13 amino acids. The CDR3: CASSQGLAGELFF. The CDR3 DNA is TGTGCCAGCAGCCAAGGTCTTGCGGGGGAGCTGTTTTTT.

In this sample, this clonotype turned up many times. The chain carries TRBV4-3 and TRBJ1-2; D gene ambiguous. Trimming removed 0 bases at V and 8 bases at J, with 13 bases between. This CDR3 has 14 residues. Germline CDR1 reads LGHNA; CDR2 reads YSLEER. The CDR3 region is CASSQDGVAYGYTF. CDR3 sequence (DNA): TGCGCCAGCAGCCAAGATGGGGTTGCGTACGGCTACACCTTC.